This is a list of T cell receptor beta chains from one sample in a study of technical replicates of blood from a handful of donors. The repertoire was sequenced with immunoSEQ multiplex PCR; TCRdb's copy has only in-frame clones and lacks some. The sample consists of almost 55,000 clones, 85% to 95% of them appearing once. The specimen sequenced was T cells isolated from PBMCs. The receptors derive from a human donor in good health. Each CDR3 is given with its conserved first and last residue. A D gene is named only where the DNA matches it firmly. Rows may omit the clone size; those that give it use once, few, many or a size class.

size: .
V: TRBV5-1
D: .
J: TRBJ2-7
CDR3: CASSLEGRRAYEQYF
DNA: TGCGCCAGCAGCTTGGAAGGGAGAAGGGCCTACGAGCAGTACTTC

size: .
V: TRBV10-3
D: .
J: TRBJ1-3
CDR3: CAIRSRSTADTNSSGNTIYF
DNA: TGTGCCATCAGGAGCCGGTCGACAGCCGATACAAACTCCTCTGGAAACACCATATATTTT

size: once
V: TRBV10-3
D: .
J: TRBJ1-5
CDR3: CAISDPGLPDQPQHF
DNA: TGTGCCATCAGTGACCCAGGGCTACCGGATCAGCCCCAGCATTTT

size: .
V: TRBV5-6
D: TRBD1
J: TRBJ1-2
CDR3: CASSSVGQLYYGYTF
DNA: TGTGCCAGCAGCTCAGTGGGACAGCTCTATTATGGCTACACCTTC

size: .
V: TRBV7-3
D: .
J: TRBJ1-2
CDR3: CASSAGVRTHYGYTF
DNA: TGTGCCAGCAGCGCCGGGGTACGGACCCACTATGGCTACACCTTC

size: .
V: TRBV28
D: .
J: TRBJ1-4
CDR3: CASNSQLATNEKLFF
DNA: TGTGCCAGCAACAGTCAACTTGCAACTAATGAAAAACTGTTTTTT

size: .
V: TRBV7-9
D: .
J: TRBJ1-2
CDR3: CASSSRPGEEDYGYTF
DNA: TGTGCCAGCAGCTCTAGACCAGGGGAAGAGGACTATGGCTACACCTTC

size: .
V: TRBV13
D: .
J: TRBJ2-7
CDR3: CASSFMRFYEQYF
DNA: TGTGCCAGCAGCTTTATGCGATTCTACGAGCAGTACTTC

size: .
V: TRBV18
D: .
J: TRBJ1-1
CDR3: CASSPSRANTEAFF
DNA: TGTGCCAGCTCACCTTCCAGGGCGAACACTGAAGCTTTCTTT

size: .
V: TRBV19
D: TRBD1
J: TRBJ1-5
CDR3: CASSPDRGDQPQHF
DNA: TGTGCCAGTAGTCCCGACAGGGGGGATCAGCCCCAGCATTTT

size: .
V: TRBV11-2
D: .
J: TRBJ1-1
CDR3: CASSLGGRATEAFF
DNA: TGTGCCAGCAGCTTAGGAGGCAGGGCCACTGAAGCTTTCTTT

size: .
V: TRBV6-5
D: TRBD1
J: TRBJ2-7
CDR3: CASRAGTGSYEQYF
DNA: TGTGCCAGCAGGGCCGGGACAGGCTCCTACGAGCAGTACTTC

size: .
V: TRBV6-5
D: .
J: TRBJ1-1
CDR3: CASSYGSLSPAFF
DNA: TGTGCCAGCAGTTACGGGAGCCTGAGTCCAGCTTTCTTT

size: once
V: TRBV7-9
D: TRBD2
J: TRBJ2-3
CDR3: CASSFLSGSTDTQYF
DNA: TGTGCCAGCAGCTTTCTTAGCGGGAGCACAGATACGCAGTATTTT

size: .
V: TRBV18
D: .
J: TRBJ1-1
CDR3: CASSPWGADTEAFF
DNA: TGTGCCAGCTCACCTTGGGGCGCGGACACTGAAGCTTTCTTT

size: .
V: TRBV7-9
D: .
J: TRBJ1-1
CDR3: CASGLRNTEAFF
DNA: TGTGCCAGCGGGCTAAGGAACACTGAAGCTTTCTTT

size: once
V: TRBV28
D: .
J: TRBJ1-2
CDR3: CASLGELYGYTF
DNA: TGTGCCAGCCTAGGAGAATTATATGGCTACACCTTC

size: .
V: TRBV5-1
D: .
J: TRBJ1-1
CDR3: CASRPETSEAFF
DNA: TGCGCCAGCAGACCAGAGACTTCGGAGGCTTTCTTT

size: .
V: TRBV7-9
D: .
J: TRBJ2-2
CDR3: CASGLCGPGELFF
DNA: TGTGCCAGCGGACTCTGTGGTCCCGGGGAGCTGTTTTTT

size: .
V: TRBV5-1
D: TRBD1
J: TRBJ2-3
CDR3: CASTPTETGGSSDTQYF
DNA: TGCGCCAGCACCCCGACCGAAACAGGGGGCTCCTCAGATACGCAGTATTTT

size: .
V: TRBV10-1
D: .
J: TRBJ1-5
CDR3: CASSLQLNQPQHF
DNA: TGCGCCAGCAGTTTACAGCTCAATCAGCCCCAGCATTTT

size: .
V: TRBV5-1
D: TRBD2
J: TRBJ2-1
CDR3: CASSSMTSGYYNEQFF
DNA: TGCGCCAGCAGCTCGATGACTAGCGGCTACTACAATGAGCAGTTCTTC

size: .
V: TRBV13
D: TRBD2
J: TRBJ2-1
CDR3: CASSARTSANEQFF
DNA: TGTGCCAGCAGCGCGCGGACTAGCGCTAATGAGCAGTTCTTC

size: .
V: TRBV18
D: .
J: TRBJ2-7
CDR3: CASSPVGGTSSYEQYF
DNA: TGTGCCAGCTCACCGGTTGGCGGGACGAGCTCCTACGAGCAGTACTTC

size: .
V: TRBV5-1
D: .
J: TRBJ2-7
CDR3: CASSLAGTVPYEQYF
DNA: TGCGCCAGCAGCTTAGCCGGGACTGTCCCCTACGAGCAGTACTTC

size: .
V: TRBV29-1
D: TRBD1
J: TRBJ2-5
CDR3: CSVDGTGIKQTQYF
DNA: TGCAGCGTTGATGGGACAGGGATCAAGCAGACCCAGTACTTC

size: .
V: TRBV5-1
D: TRBD2
J: TRBJ2-5
CDR3: CASNSGRLETQYF
DNA: TGCGCCAGCAATAGCGGGAGGCTGGAGACCCAGTACTTC

size: .
V: TRBV5-1
D: .
J: TRBJ1-3
CDR3: CASSLAAGFSGNTIYF
DNA: TGCGCCAGCAGCTTGGCCGCGGGGTTCTCTGGAAACACCATATATTTT

size: .
V: TRBV11-2
D: TRBD2
J: TRBJ2-1
CDR3: CASSIREGLYNEQFF
DNA: TGTGCCAGCAGCATCCGGGAGGGCCTCTACAATGAGCAGTTCTTC

size: .
V: TRBV6-5
D: .
J: TRBJ1-5
CDR3: CASSYSSNSNQPQHF
DNA: TGTGCCAGCAGTTACTCGAGCAATAGCAATCAGCCCCAGCATTTT

size: .
V: TRBV6-5
D: .
J: TRBJ1-1
CDR3: CASSYKGASRNTEAFF
DNA: TGTGCCAGCAGTTATAAAGGTGCCTCTAGGAACACTGAAGCTTTCTTT

size: .
V: TRBV6-6
D: .
J: TRBJ2-1
CDR3: CASSYKLSQGHEQFF
DNA: TGTGCCAGCAGTTACAAACTATCTCAGGGTCATGAGCAGTTCTTC

size: .
V: TRBV6-6
D: TRBD2
J: TRBJ2-1
CDR3: CASSFGWGGVGEQFF
DNA: TGTGCCAGCAGTTTCGGTTGGGGAGGGGTTGGTGAGCAGTTCTTC

size: .
V: TRBV5-4
D: .
J: TRBJ2-5
CDR3: CASSLAPGYLETQYF
DNA: TGTGCCAGCAGCTTGGCACCAGGGTATTTGGAGACCCAGTACTTC

size: few
V: TRBV19
D: .
J: TRBJ1-4
CDR3: CASRKQATTNEKLFF
DNA: TGTGCCAGTAGGAAACAGGCTACAACTAATGAAAAACTGTTTTTT

size: .
V: TRBV7-9
D: .
J: TRBJ1-2
CDR3: CASSLSTGSNYGYTF
DNA: TGTGCCAGCAGCTTATCTACGGGGTCCAACTATGGCTACACCTTC

size: .
V: TRBV5-5
D: .
J: TRBJ2-7
CDR3: CASSLFGGTPYEQYF
DNA: TGTGCCAGCAGCTTGTTCGGGGGAACCCCCTACGAGCAGTACTTC

size: once
V: TRBV11-3
D: .
J: TRBJ1-1
CDR3: CASSSGLDTEAFF
DNA: TGTGCCAGCAGCTCCGGTTTGGACACTGAAGCTTTCTTT

size: .
V: TRBV29-1
D: TRBD2
J: TRBJ2-1
CDR3: CSVLTSASYNEQFF
DNA: TGCAGCGTATTGACTAGCGCTTCCTACAATGAGCAGTTCTTC

size: .
V: TRBV5-4
D: .
J: TRBJ2-7
CDR3: CASSFSGTSAYEQYF
DNA: TGTGCCAGCAGCTTTTCCGGGACTTCTGCCTACGAGCAGTACTTC

size: .
V: TRBV10-2
D: TRBD2
J: TRBJ2-3
CDR3: CASFRGGVKKASITDTQYF
DNA: TGCGCCAGCTTCCGGGGGGGGGTAAAGAAGGCGTCGATCACAGATACGCAGTATTTT

size: .
V: TRBV14
D: .
J: TRBJ1-1
CDR3: CASSQVGGGDTEAFF
DNA: TGTGCCAGCAGCCAAGTGGGCGGGGGGGACACTGAAGCTTTCTTT

size: .
V: TRBV20-1
D: TRBD1
J: TRBJ2-7
CDR3: CSAPGQGHYF
DNA: TGCAGTGCGCCGGGACAGGGGCATTACTTC

size: once
V: TRBV28
D: TRBD1
J: TRBJ1-1
CDR3: CASRDRGLVPRFDTEAFF
DNA: TGTGCCAGCAGGGACAGGGGGTTAGTCCCGAGATTTGACACTGAAGCTTTCTTT